This T cell receptor beta chain was captured in a study of read filtering for tumor transcriptome and immune sequencing (dated by TCRdb to between 2020 and 2021). Describing the broader study: The cohort consisted of over 16 male and some 15 female patients, with a mean age of around 66 years and an age range of about 47 to 85. Under revised international staging, roughly 8 patients fell into R-ISS I, 15 or so into R-ISS II and more than five into R-ISS III. After DNase treatment, whole-transcriptome libraries were prepared with the TruSeq RNA Access Library Prep Kit. TCR-region mapped reads per sample ranged from about 4 to 11 million with IR-seq versus only about 75 to 1,400 with RNA-seq. Using the same bone marrow samples, the study compared TCR repertoires obtained by targeted immune repertoire sequencing with those obtained by bulk whole-transcriptome sequencing. One main goal was a read-filtering strategy for immune repertoire data, in particular deciding whether clonotypes backed by only one read should be removed. The paper's findings and limits, for the study overall: When single-read clonotypes were removed, the proportions of shared clonotypes in IR-seq and RNA-seq correlated more strongly. IR-seq captured clonotypes at much higher depth and more reliably than RNA-seq, and smaller IR-seq throughput sufficed to identify most shared clonotypes. Rather than purified T cells, the sorted CD138-negative fraction was a mixed bone marrow immune population. Single-read clonotypes made up roughly four fifths of clonotypes but approximately 3.5% of total reads in IR-seq, and 70% to 75% of clonotypes and roughly 48% of reads in RNA-seq.

Every patient had bone marrow sampled at the time of active disease. Ficoll-Hypaque density gradient centrifugation was used to isolate bone marrow mononuclear cells. CD138-negative cells were obtained by negative selection after labeling with CD138 magnetic microbeads on a MACS separator, removing myeloma plasma cells. Flow cytometry with CD138 antibodies on an Attune NxT was used to check how pure the isolated cells were. Total RNA was extracted with TRIzol reagent and quantified with a NanoDrop spectrophotometer. Paired RNA-seq and IR-seq were performed on the CD138-negative bone marrow sample of each patient. TCR libraries were constructed from roughly 360 ng RNA using the Immunoverse kit, and molecular barcoded adaptors covering alpha/delta and beta/gamma chains were employed. The same RNA used for transcriptome sequencing was used for TCR library preparation. Sequencing of TCR libraries was carried out on an Illumina HiSeq 4000 with 2 x 150 cycles. In the source study's methods: Using MiXCR, which included quality filtering and error correction, TCR reads were aligned to human V, D, J and C references and then assembled into CDR3 clonotypes. The tcR package in R was used for analysis of clonotype counts and gene usage diversity. Raw mapping reads were checked after the RNA-seq reads had been mapped by STAR aligner version 2.5.3a onto the human GRCh37 genome. To test how sequencing depth affected the clonotypes detected, IR-seq fastq files were randomly downsampled with Seqtk 1.3. Clones were called with MiXCR by TCRdb after fastp trimmed the public reads at Q25, and only in-frame beta chains were retained. Each entry merges the rows of one CDR3 protein and shows their most common DNA and genes. The V and J calls here are based on TCRdb, not the publication. The table for this sample lists about 86,000 distinct CDR3 sequences; around 12% of them were counted only once. Around 14% of the sample rests with the top ten.

Details on this clonotype: The target of this receptor is not known. Mismatch with germline at one junction end may stem from a read error.

CDR1 and CDR2 (SGHNT, YENEEA) derive from the germline V gene. The CDR3 sequence holds 13 residues, the cysteine and phenylalanine included. Only the CDR3 portion is preserved as DNA: 39 bases, with reading frame beginning at the first base. This TCR was recovered from a donor at least 40 years old with multiple myeloma. Input material: a population of CD138-negative cells sorted from bone marrow. Sample cell subset or site, as interpreted from the label and publication: bone marrow mononuclear cells depleted of CD138+ plasma/myeloma cells by negative magnetic selection. The V gene is TRBV11-3 and the J gene is TRBJ2-1; no D gene is confidently identified. CDR3 region: CASRLVASNEQFF. The DNA reads as follows: TGTGCCAGCCGCTTAGTAGCTAGCAATGAGCAGTTCTTC. The reference TRBV11-3 and TRBJ2-1 proteins fill in what lies around the CDR3, so the full variable domain reads EAGVVQSPRYKIIEKKQPVAFWCNPISGHNTLYWYLQNLGQGPELLIRYENEEAVDDSQLPKDRFSAERLKGVDSTLKIQPAELGDSAVYLCASRLVASNEQFFGPGTRLTVL.